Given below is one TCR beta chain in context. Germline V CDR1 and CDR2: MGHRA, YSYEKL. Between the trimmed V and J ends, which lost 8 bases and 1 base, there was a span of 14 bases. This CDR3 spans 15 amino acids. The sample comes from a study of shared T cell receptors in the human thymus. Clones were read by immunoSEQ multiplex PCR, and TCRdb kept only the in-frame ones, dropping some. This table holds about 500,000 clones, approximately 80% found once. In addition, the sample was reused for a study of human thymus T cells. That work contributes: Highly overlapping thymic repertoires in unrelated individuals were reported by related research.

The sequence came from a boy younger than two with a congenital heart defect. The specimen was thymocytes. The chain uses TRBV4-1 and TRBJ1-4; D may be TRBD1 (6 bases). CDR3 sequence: CASEEGGRTNEKLFF. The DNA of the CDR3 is TGCGCCAGCGAAGAAGGGGGAAGAACTAATGAAAAACTGTTTTTT.